Following are 2 T cell receptor beta chains from one sample sequenced in a study of T cells in Graves' hyperthyroidism and ophthalmopathy (dated by TCRdb to the late 2010s). Libraries were constructed by multiplex PCR. TCRdb records Illumina HiSeq 2000 as the sequencer. The TCR beta CDR3 regions were amplified from the RNA transcripts. The first round of RT-PCR for the TCR CDR3 was performed with the HTBI primer set and the Qiagen OneStep RT-PCR kit. TCRdb reprocessing: public reads trimmed at Q25 with fastp, clones called with MiXCR, in-frame beta chains kept. Every distinct CDR3 protein forms one entry, paired with its most common genes and DNA. Across this sample there are hundreds of thousands of distinct CDR3 sequences, with roughly 14% seen only once. Of the sample, about 4% is held by the ten largest clones. The source material was blood. These TCRs come from a woman in her thirties or forties with Graves' ophthalmopathy.

This clonotype turned up a few times. The CDR3 here is CSVRVGGNEQYF. CDR3 DNA: TGCAGCGTTCGGGTAGGGGGCAACGAGCAGTACTTC. The chain recombines TRBV29-1 with TRBJ2-7, with 7 bases fitting TRBD1. Germline V gene data show CDR1 as SQVTM and CDR2 as ANQGSEA. This CDR3 is built from 12 residues. The V segment lost 5 bases and the J segment 5 bases; nucleotides outside the gene matches: 6.

This clonotype was seen only a few times. The chain links TRBV6-2 or TRBV6-3 to TRBJ2-3; TRBD2 agrees at 10 bases. This CDR3 is built from 17 residues. The V gene's germline CDR1 is MNHEY and CDR2 SVGEGT. With 6 bases clipped from V and 2 bases from J, the junction kept 11 bases outside the gene matches. CDR3: CASRYQAGGLDTDTQYF. The CDR3 DNA sequence: TGTGCCAGCAGATACCAAGCGGGAGGGCTAGACACAGATACGCAGTATTTT.